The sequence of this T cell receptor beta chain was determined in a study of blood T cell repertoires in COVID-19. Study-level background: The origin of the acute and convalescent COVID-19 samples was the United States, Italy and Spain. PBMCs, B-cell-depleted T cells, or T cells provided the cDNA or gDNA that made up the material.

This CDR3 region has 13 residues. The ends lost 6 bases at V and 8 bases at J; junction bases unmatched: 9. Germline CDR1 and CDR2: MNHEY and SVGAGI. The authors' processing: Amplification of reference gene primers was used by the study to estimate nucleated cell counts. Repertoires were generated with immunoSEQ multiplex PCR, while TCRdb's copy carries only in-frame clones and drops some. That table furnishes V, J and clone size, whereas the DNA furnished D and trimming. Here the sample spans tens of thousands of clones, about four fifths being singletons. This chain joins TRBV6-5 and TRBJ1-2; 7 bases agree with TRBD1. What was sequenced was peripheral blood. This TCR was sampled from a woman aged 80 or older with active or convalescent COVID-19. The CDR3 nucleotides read TGTGCCAGCAGCCTACAGGGGCTGTGGGGCTACACCTTC. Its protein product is CASSLQGLWGYTF.